This entry concerns a single TCR beta chain. Data came from immunoSEQ multiplex PCR; TCRdb stores just in-frame clones and leaves some out. The data hold 83,000 or so clones, with approximately 77% observed a single time. The germline V gene has CDR1 SGHNT and CDR2 YYREEE (reference sequence). The V gene end was trimmed by 4 bases and the J gene end by 4 bases; junction bases not matched to a gene: 10. The CDR3 runs to 15 residues. This specimen comes from a study of blood T cell repertoires in COVID-19. This chain joins TRBV5-4 and TRBJ1-1, with 7 nucleotides matching TRBD1. The sample was peripheral blood. This TCR was sampled from a woman older than 75 with acute or convalescent COVID-19. The CDR3 coding sequence is TGTGCCAGCAGCGGCGGAGGACAGGCGGGCACTGAAGCTTTCTTT. This translates into CASSGGGQAGTEAFF.